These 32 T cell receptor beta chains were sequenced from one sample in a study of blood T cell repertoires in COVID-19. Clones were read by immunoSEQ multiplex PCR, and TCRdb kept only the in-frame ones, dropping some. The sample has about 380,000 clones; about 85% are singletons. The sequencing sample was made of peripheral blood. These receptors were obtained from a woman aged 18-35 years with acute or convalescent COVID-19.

The CDR3 is CASSQAWGVRNTIYF. The CDR3 coding sequence is TGTGCCAGCAGCCAAGCGTGGGGCGTCCGAAACACCATATATTTT. The chain links TRBV14 to TRBJ1-3; D is perhaps TRBD1 (5 bases). This CDR3 region has 15 residues. The germline V gene encodes CDR1 SGHDN and CDR2 FVKESK. Trimming removed 1 base from V and 5 bases from J, with 12 bases in between.

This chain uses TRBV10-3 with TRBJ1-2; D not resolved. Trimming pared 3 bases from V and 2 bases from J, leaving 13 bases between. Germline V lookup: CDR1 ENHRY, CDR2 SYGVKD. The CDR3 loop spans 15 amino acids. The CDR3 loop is CAISDPGRENYGYTF. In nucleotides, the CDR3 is TGTGCCATCAGTGACCCCGGACGGGAAAACTATGGCTACACCTTC.

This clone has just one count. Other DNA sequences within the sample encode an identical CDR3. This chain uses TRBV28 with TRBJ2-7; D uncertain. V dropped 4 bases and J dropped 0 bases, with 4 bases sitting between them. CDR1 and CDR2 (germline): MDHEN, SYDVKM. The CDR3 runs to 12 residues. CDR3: CASSSSSYEQYF. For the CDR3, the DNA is TGTGCCAGCAGTTCATCCTCCTACGAGCAGTACTTC.

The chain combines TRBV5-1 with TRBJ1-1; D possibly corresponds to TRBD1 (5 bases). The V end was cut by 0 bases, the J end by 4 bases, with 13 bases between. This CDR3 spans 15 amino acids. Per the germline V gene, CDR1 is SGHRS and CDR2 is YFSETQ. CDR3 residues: CASSLASQGSTEAFF. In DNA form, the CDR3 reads TGCGCCAGCAGCTTGGCCAGCCAGGGATCCACTGAAGCTTTCTTT.

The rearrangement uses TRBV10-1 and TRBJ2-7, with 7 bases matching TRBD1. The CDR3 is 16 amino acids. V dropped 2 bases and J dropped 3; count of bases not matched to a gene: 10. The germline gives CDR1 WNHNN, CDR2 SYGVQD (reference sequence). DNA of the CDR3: TGCGCCAGCAGTGAGGGACAGGAGCTAGGTCTCTACGAGCAGTACTTC. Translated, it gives CASSEGQELGLYEQYF.

CDR3 sequence reads: CASSTDRGPNNEKLFF. The CDR3 nucleotides are TGTGCCAGCAGTACAGACAGGGGACCTAATAATGAAAAACTGTTTTTT. The rearrangement links TRBV28 to TRBJ1-4, with TRBD1 matching 8 bases. Germline V CDR1 and CDR2: MDHEN, SYDVKM. The CDR3 length is 16 residues. V shed 5 bases and J 4 bases; nucleotides not matched to a gene: 9.

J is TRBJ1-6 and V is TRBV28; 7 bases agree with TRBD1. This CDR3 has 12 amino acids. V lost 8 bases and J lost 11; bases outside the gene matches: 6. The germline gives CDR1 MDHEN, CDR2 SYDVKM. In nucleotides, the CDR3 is TGTGCCAGCGACAGGGATTACGCACCCCTCCACTTT. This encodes CASDRDYAPLHF.

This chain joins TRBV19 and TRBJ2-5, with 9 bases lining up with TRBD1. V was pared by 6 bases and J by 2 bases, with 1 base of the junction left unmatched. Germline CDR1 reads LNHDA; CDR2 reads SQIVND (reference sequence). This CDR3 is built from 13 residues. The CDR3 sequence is CASRGTGQETQYF. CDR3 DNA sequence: TGTGCCAGTAGGGGGACAGGGCAAGAGACCCAGTACTTC.

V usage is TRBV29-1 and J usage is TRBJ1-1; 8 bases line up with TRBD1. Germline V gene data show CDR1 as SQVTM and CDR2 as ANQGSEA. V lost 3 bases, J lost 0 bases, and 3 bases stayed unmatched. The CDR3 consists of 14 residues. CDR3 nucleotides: TGCAGCGTTGAGGCACAGGGGGTGAACACTGAAGCTTTCTTT. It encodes CSVEAQGVNTEAFF.

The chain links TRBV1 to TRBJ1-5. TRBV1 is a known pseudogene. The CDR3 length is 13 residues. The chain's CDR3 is CTSRPGRNQPQHF. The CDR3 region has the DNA TGCACCAGCAGGCCTGGGAGGAATCAGCCCCAGCATTTT.

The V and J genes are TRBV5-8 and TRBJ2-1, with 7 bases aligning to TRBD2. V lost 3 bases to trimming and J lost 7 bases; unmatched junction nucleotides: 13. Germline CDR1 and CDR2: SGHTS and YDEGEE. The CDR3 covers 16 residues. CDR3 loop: CASSSQFGGYQNEQFF. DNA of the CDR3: TGTGCCAGCAGCTCCCAATTCGGGGGGTATCAGAATGAGCAGTTCTTC.

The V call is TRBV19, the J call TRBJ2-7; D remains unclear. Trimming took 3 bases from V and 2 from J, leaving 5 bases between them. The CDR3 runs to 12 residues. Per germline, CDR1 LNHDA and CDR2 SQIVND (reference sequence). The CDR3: CASSMAPYEQYF. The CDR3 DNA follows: TGTGCCAGTAGTATGGCCCCCTACGAGCAGTACTTC. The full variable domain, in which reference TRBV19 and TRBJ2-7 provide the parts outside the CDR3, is DGGITQSPKYLFRKEGQNVTLSCEQNLNHDAMYWYRQDPGQGLRLIYYSQIVNDFQKGDIAEGYSVSREKKESFPLTVTSAQKNPTAFYLCASSMAPYEQYFGPGTRLTVT.

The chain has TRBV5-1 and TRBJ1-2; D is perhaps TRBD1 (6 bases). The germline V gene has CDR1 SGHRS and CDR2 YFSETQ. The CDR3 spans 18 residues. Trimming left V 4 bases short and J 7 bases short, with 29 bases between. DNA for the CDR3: TGCGCCAGCAGCATACAATCTGGGGGACAAGCCCTTAGTGGTGGCTACACCTTC. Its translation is CASSIQSGGQALSGGYTF.

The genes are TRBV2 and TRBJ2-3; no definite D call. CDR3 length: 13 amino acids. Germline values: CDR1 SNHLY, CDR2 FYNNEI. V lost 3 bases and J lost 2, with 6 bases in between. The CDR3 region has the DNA TGTGCCAGCAGTGATCCCTACACAGATACGCAGTATTTT. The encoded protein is CASSDPYTDTQYF. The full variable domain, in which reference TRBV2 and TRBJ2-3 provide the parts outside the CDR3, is EPEVTQTPSHQVTQMGQEVILRCVPISNHLYFYWYRQILGQKVEFLVSFYNNEISEKSEIFDDQFSVERPDGSNFTLKIRSTKLEDSAMYFCASSDPYTDTQYFGPGTRLTVL.

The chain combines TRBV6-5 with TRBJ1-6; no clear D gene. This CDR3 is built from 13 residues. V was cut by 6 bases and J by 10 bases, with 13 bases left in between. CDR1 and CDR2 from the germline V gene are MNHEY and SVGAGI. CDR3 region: CASSPGSRSPLHF. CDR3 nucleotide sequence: TGTGCCAGCAGCCCGGGTAGTCGGTCACCCCTCCACTTT.

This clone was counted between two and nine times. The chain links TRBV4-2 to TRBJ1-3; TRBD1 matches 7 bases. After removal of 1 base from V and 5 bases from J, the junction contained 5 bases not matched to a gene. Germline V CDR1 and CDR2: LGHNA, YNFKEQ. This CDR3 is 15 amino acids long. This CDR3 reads CASSQAQGGRNTIYF. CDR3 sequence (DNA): TGTGCCAGCAGCCAAGCCCAGGGGGGAAGAAACACCATATATTTT.

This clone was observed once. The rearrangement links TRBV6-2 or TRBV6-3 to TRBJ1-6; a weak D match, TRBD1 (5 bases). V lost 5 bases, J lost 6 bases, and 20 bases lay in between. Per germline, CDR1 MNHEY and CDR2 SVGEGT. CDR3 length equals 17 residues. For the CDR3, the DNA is TGTGCCAGCAGTCAGGCCGGGGGGGAAGACCTTAATTCACCCCTCCACTTT. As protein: CASSQAGGEDLNSPLHF.

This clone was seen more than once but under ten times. In DNA, the CDR3 is TGTGCCAGCAGTGAACCGGGACAGGGGGCAAATGGCTACACCTTC. This translates into CASSEPGQGANGYTF. This chain uses TRBV27 with TRBJ1-2; TRBD1 agrees at 12 bases. The germline CDR1 and CDR2 sequences are MNHEY and SMNVEV (reference sequence). CDR3 length equals 15 residues. Losses at the gene ends were 5 bases for V and 6 bases for J; bases not matched to a gene: 7.

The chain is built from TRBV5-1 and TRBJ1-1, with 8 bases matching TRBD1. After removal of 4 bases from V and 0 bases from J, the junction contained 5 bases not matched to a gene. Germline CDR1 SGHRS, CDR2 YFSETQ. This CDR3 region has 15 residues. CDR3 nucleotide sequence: TGCGCCAGCAGCCCGAGGACAGGGCTGAACACTGAAGCTTTCTTT. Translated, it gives CASSPRTGLNTEAFF.

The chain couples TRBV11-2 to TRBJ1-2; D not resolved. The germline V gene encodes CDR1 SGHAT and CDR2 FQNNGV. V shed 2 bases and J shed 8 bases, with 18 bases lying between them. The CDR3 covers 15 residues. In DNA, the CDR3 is TGTGCCAGCAGCTTACGCAGCGGGCCAACGCGGGGCTACACCTTC. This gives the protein CASSLRSGPTRGYTF.

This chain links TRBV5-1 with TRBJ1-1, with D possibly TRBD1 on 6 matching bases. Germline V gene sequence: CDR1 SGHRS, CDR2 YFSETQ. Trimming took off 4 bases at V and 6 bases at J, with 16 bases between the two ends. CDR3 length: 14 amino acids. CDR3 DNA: TGCGCCAGCAGCCCGACAGGTCCCGGAGCTGAAGCTTTCTTT. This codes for CASSPTGPGAEAFF.

The CDR3 sequence: CSASSTYSTDTQYF. CDR3 coding DNA: TGCAGTGCTAGTTCCACATACAGCACAGATACGCAGTATTTT. V usage is TRBV20-1 and J usage is TRBJ2-3; the D is unclear. CDR3 length: 14 residues. Germline CDR1 reads DFQATT; CDR2 reads SNEGSKA (reference sequence). V lost 3 bases and J 0 bases, leaving 10 bases between the germline ends.

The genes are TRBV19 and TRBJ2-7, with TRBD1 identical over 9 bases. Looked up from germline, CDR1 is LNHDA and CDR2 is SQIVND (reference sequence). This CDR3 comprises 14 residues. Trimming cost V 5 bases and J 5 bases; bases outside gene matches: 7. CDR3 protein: CASSGRDRVHEQYF. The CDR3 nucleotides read TGTGCCAGTAGTGGCCGGGACAGGGTCCACGAGCAGTACTTC.

CDR3 DNA: TGTGCCACCAGTGATCCCAGGACAGGTGGGCCTAGCAATCAGCCCCAGCATTTT. It yields the protein CATSDPRTGGPSNQPQHF. The chain employs TRBV24-1 and TRBJ1-5; 7 bases align to TRBD1. Losses at the gene ends were 3 bases for V and 0 bases for J; bases not matched to a gene: 10. The CDR3 sequence is 18 residues long. Germline CDR1 and CDR2: KGHDR and SFDVKD.

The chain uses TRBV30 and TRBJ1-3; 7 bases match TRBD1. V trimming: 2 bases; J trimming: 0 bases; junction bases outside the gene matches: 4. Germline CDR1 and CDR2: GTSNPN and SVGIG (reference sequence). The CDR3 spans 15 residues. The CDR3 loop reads CAWSPGTVSGNTIYF. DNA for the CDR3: TGTGCCTGGAGTCCCGGGACAGTCTCTGGAAACACCATATATTTT.

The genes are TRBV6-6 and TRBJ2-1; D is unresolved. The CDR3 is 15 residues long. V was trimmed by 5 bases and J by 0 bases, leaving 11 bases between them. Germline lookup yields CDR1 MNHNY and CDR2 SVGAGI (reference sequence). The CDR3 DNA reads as TGTGCCAGCAGTGATCTAGGCGGCTCCTACAATGAGCAGTTCTTC. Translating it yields CASSDLGGSYNEQFF.

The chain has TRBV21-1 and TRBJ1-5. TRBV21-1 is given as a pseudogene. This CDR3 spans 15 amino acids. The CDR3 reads CASRAGGLRNQPQHF. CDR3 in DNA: TGTGCCAGCCGCGCGGGGGGACTGCGCAATCAGCCCCAGCATTTT.

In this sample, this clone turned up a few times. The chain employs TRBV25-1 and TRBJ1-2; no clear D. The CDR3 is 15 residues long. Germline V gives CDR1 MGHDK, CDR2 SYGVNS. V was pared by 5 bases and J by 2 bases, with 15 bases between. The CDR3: CASSSIRDGNYGYTF. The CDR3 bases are TGTGCCAGCAGTTCGATACGAGACGGGAACTATGGCTACACCTTC.

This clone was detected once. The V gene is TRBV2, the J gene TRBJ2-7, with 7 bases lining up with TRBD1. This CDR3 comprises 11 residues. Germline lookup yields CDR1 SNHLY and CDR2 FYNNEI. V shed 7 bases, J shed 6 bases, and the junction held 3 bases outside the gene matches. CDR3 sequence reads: CASKGGSEQYF. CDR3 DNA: TGTGCCAGCAAAGGGGGCAGCGAGCAGTACTTC.

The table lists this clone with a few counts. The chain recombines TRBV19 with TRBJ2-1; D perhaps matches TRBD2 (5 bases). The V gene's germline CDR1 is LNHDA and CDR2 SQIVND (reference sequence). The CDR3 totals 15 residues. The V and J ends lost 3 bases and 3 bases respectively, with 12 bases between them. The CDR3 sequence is CASSIQEGSYNEQFF. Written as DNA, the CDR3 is TGTGCCAGTAGTATTCAAGAGGGAAGCTACAATGAGCAGTTCTTC.

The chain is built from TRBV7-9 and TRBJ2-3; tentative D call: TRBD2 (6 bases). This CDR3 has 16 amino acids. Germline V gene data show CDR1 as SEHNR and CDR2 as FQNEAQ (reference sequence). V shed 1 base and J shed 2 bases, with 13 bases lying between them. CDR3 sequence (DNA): TGTGCCAGCAGCTTAGGAGGAGGGGATTACACAGATACGCAGTATTTT. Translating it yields CASSLGGGDYTDTQYF.

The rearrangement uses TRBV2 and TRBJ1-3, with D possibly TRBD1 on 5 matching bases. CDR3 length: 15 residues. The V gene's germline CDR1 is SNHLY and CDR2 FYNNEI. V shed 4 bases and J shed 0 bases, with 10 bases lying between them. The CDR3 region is CASSAGLHSGNTIYF. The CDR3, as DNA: TGTGCCAGCAGTGCGGGACTACACTCTGGAAACACCATATATTTT. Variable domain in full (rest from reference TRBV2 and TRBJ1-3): EPEVTQTPSHQVTQMGQEVILRCVPISNHLYFYWYRQILGQKVEFLVSFYNNEISEKSEIFDDQFSVERPDGSNFTLKIRSTKLEDSAMYFCASSAGLHSGNTIYFGEGSWLTVV.